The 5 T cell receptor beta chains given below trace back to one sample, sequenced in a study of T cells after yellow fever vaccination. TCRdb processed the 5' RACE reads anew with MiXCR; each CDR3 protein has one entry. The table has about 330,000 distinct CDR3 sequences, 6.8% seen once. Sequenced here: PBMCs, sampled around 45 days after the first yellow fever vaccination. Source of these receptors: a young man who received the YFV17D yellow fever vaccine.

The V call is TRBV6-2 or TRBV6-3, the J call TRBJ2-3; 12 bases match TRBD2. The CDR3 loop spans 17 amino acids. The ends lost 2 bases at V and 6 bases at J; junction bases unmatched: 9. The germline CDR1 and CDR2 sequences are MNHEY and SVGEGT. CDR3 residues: CASSYRLAGGPSDTQYF. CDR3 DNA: TGTGCCAGCAGTTACCGTCTAGCGGGGGGGCCTTCGGATACGCAGTATTTT.

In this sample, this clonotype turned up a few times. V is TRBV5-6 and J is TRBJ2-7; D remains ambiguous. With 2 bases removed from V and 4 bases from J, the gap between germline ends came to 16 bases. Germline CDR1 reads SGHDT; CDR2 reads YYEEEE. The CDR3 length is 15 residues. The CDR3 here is CASSFGWAGTYEQYV. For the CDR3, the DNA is TGTGCCAGCAGCTTCGGGTGGGCAGGAACGTACGAGCAGTACGTC.

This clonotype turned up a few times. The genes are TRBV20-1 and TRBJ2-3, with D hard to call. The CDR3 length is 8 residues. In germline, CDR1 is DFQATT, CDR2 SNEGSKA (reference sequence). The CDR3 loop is CRPDTQYF. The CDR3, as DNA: TGCAGGCCAGATACGCAGTATTTT.

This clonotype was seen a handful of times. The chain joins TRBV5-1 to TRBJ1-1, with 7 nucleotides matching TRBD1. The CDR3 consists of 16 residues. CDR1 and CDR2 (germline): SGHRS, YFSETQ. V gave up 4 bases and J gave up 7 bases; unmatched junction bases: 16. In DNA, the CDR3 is TGCGCCAGCAGCCCTCGGGCAGGGGGGCCGACGGGTGAAGCTTTCTTT. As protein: CASSPRAGGPTGEAFF.

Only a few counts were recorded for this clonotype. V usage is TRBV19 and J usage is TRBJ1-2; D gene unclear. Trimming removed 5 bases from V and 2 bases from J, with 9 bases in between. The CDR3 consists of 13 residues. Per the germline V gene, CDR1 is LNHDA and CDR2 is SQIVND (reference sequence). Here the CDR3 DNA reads TGTGCCAGTAGTTCACGTCGGAACTATGGCTACACCTTC. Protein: CASSSRRNYGYTF.